This T cell receptor beta chain was profiled in a study of tumor-infiltrating lymphocytes in primary liver carcinoma (dated by TCRdb to 2015 to 2018). Study-level background: Surgical resection was performed in China between late 2015 and 2016 on about 5 patients with histopathologically diagnosed primary liver carcinoma. Of the five patients, three men and two women aged 30 to 69 years, four had hepatocellular carcinoma and one had combined HCC and intrahepatic cholangiocarcinoma. The five patients had tumors of stage T1-T3 N0M0, with maximum diameters ranging from about 4 to 11 cm. Roughly 3.5 to 7.13 million productive TCRbeta reads were obtained per sample, and no significant difference in read depth was found between tissue types. Across five regions of each liver tumor, along with adjacent normal tissue and blood, the study brought together TCRbeta repertoire sequencing, expression microarrays and whole-exome sequencing. A total of approximately 35 specimens from 5 patients underwent TCRbeta repertoire sequencing, comprising 25 tumor regions, 5 adjacent noncancerous liver tissues and 5 peripheral blood samples. Repertoires from technical replicates were highly reproducible, with mean shared-clone rates about 0.88 and correlation coefficients above 0.98. Summary of the overall study and its limitations: Since the samples were bulk and unsorted, there was no way to compare CD4+ and CD8+ T cell repertoires. The top 250 clones accounted for a significantly greater share of the repertoire in tumors than in blood (p = 0.039). Because sequencing covered only the TCR beta chain and unpaired alpha chains were not captured, true repertoire diversity is likely underestimated. Consistent with antigen-driven expansion, pairs of tumor regions showed higher repertoire overlap (mean about 36%) than either tumor-adjacent pairs (about 17%) or tumor-blood pairs (around 15%). Only a few patients were included in the study, and the authors note that the findings should be validated in a larger study.

The CDR3, from cysteine to phenylalanine, totals 16 residues. CDR3 DNA only is kept here, 48 bases in frame from base 1. The junction shows trimming of 11 bases on V and 7 bases on J, and the gene matches do not reach 17 bases of it. Per the germline V gene (reference sequence), PRHDT is the CDR1 and FYEKMQ is the CDR2. A constant-region primer and ProtoScript II reverse transcriptase were used to reverse-transcribe TCRbeta-specific cDNA from around 530 ng total RNA. The TCRbeta libraries were prepared through three rounds of nested multiplex PCR following a slightly modified ARM-PCR procedure. Each of the first two PCR rounds ran for approximately 9 cycles and used multiplex TRBV1-TRBV30 forward primers together with a Cbeta reverse primer. Sample barcodes and Illumina adapters were added in a final 25-cycle PCR using Deep VentR polymerase. Amplicons of 200-500 bp were gel-purified with a QIAquick gel extraction kit before sequencing. The TCRbeta amplicons were sequenced with 250-bp paired-end reads on an Illumina HiSeq 2500. The authors' pipeline ran thus. Reads were quality-trimmed with Trimmomatic v0.33, and paired reads were merged with FLASH v1.2.11 to recover full CDR3 sequences. V, D and J germline segments were assigned to the rearranged TCRbeta sequences using MiGEC v1.2.1b. Clonotype statistics and Shannon-Wiener diversity indices were computed with VDJtools v1.0.0. Except for diversity analysis, only the 250 most abundant clonotypes of each sample were used in subsequent analyses to reduce sampling bias. TCRdb reprocessed the public reads (quality trimming at Q25 with fastp, clone calling with MiXCR) and kept in-frame beta chains. Duplicate CDR3 protein sequences are folded into a single record with the most common DNA and genes. TCRdb, not the original authors, processed these V and J calls. The sample table contains roughly 180,000 distinct CDR3 sequences; only one count was recorded for about 60% of them. The ten largest clones represent under 75% of the sample.

As regards this clonotype: This clone's antigen is unknown. It has no much larger one-base neighbor in the sample; base qualities were not kept.

TRIzol reagent was used to extract blood RNA from unsorted whole blood, while the DNeasy Blood & Tissue kit provided the germline DNA. Chronic HBV infection was present in the patients, and the patients were treatment-naive at sampling. Before surgery, 4 to 5 milliliters of peripheral blood were collected into K2EDTA tubes. The rearrangement combines TRBV13 with TRBJ1-6; TRBD1 lines up with 7 middle nucleotides. The sequenced material came from peripheral blood. This receptor was taken from a man in his forties with primary liver carcinoma and hepatitis B virus infection. The DNA sequence follows: TGTGCCTTCCAAAATCCCTCTACAGGGGCCAATTCACCCCTCCACTTT. This sequence encodes CAFQNPSTGANSPLHF. The full variable domain, completed from the reference TRBV13 and TRBJ1-6 proteins outside the CDR3, reads AAGVIQSPRHLIKEKRETATLKCYPIPRHDTVYWYQQGPGQDPQFLISFYEKMQSDKGSIPDRFSAQQFSDYHSELNMSSLELGDSALYFCAFQNPSTGANSPLHFGNGTRLTVT.